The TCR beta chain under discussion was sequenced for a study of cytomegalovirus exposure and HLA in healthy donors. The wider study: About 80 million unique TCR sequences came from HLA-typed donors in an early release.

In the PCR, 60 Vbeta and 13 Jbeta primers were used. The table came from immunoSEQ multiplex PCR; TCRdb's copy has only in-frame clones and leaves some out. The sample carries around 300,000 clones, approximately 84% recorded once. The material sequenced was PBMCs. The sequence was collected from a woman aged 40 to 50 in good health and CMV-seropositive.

CDR3 sequence (DNA): TGTGCCAGCTTAACCGGACAGGGGGGCGAGCAGTACTTC. Its translation: CASLTGQGGEQYF. This chain joins TRBV18 and TRBJ2-7; 10 bases are a match to TRBD1. Germline values: CDR1 KGHSH, CDR2 LQKENI. The CDR3 totals 13 residues. The V segment lost 7 bases and the J segment 6 bases; nucleotides outside the gene matches: 6.